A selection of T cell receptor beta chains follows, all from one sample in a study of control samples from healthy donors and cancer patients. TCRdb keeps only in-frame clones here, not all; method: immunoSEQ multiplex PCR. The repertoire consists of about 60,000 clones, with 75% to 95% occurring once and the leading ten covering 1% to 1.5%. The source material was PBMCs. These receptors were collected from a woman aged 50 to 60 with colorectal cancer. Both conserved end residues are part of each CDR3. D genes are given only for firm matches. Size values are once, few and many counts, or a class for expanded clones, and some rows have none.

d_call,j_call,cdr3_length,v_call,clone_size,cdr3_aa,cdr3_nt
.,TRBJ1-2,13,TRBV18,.,CASSRSDTYGYTF,TGTGCCAGCTCACGATCGGACACCTATGGCTACACCTTC
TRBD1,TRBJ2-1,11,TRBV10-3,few,CAIRGQDEQFF,TGTGCCATCAGGGGACAGGATGAGCAGTTCTTC
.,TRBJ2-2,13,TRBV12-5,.,CASRKGSTGELFF,TGTGCTAGTAGGAAGGGTAGCACCGGGGAGCTGTTTTTT
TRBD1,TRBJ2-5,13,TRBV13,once,CASSTGQQETQYF,TGTGCCAGCAGCACGGGACAGCAAGAGACCCAGTACTTC
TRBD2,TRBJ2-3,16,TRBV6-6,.,CASSYHRLAGGDTQYF,TGTGCCAGCAGTTACCATCGACTAGCGGGAGGAGATACGCAGTATTTT
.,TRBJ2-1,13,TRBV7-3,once,CASSLARNNEQFF,TGTGCCAGCAGTCTAGCGAGGAACAATGAGCAGTTCTTC
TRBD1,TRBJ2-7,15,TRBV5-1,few,CASSLDGQGYREQYF,TGCGCCAGCAGCTTGGACGGACAGGGGTATCGGGAGCAGTACTTC
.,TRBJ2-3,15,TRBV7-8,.,CASSLGALVTDTQYF,TGTGCCAGCAGCTTGGGGGCCTTAGTCACAGATACGCAGTATTTT
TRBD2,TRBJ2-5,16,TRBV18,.,CASSPGFSGRQETQYF,TGTGCCAGCTCACCAGGGTTTAGCGGGCGCCAAGAGACCCAGTACTTC
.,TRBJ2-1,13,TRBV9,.,CASSDGPYNEQFF,TGTGCCAGCAGCGACGGACCGTACAATGAGCAGTTCTTC